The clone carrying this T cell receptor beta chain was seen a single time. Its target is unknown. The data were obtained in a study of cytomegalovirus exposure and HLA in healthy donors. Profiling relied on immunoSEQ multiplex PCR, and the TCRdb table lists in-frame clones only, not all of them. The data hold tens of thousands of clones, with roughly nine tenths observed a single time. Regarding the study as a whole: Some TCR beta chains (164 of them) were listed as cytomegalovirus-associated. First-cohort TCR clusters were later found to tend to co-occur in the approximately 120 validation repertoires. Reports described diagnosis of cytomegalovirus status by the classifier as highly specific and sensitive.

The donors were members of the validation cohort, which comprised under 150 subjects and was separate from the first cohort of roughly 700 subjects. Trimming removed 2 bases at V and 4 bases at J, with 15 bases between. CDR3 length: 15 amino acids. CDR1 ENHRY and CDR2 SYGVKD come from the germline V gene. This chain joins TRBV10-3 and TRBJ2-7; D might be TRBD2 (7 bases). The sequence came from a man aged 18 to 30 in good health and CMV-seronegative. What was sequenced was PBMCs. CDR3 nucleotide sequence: TGTGCCATCAGTGAGGGGGGGGGCGTAAGGTACGAGCAGTACTTC. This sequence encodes CAISEGGGVRYEQYF.